The T cell receptor beta chain described here comes from a study of OX40 agonist ivuxolimab in advanced cancers. Study background: At doses from 0.01 to 10 mg/kg, patients were given intravenous ivuxolimab every 2 weeks.

The protocol was immunoSEQ multiplex PCR, while the TCRdb copy is restricted to in-frame clones and leaves out a portion. The table records roughly 100,000 clones, 70% to 85% of them present only once. This clone was observed a handful of times. This CDR3 has 14 residues. Trimming cost V 4 bases and J 7 bases; bases outside gene matches: 12. Germline-derived CDR1 and CDR2 are SQVTM and ANQGSEA. This chain links TRBV29-1 with TRBJ1-2; the match to TRBD1 covers 7 bases. The TCR comes from an adult with an advanced solid tumor such as melanoma, head and neck, liver or kidney cancer. The sequences come from CD4+ or CD8+ T cells sorted from blood, collected in a trial of the OX40 agonist ivuxolimab. The CDR3 DNA reads as TGCAGCGTTGTGAGACAGGGCGTCTCGGGTGGCTACACCTTC. It specifies CSVVRQGVSGGYTF.